This T cell receptor (beta chain) is drawn from a study of T-cell reconstitution after alpha-beta-depleted transplantation in children. The study's findings and limits: About two months after transplant, alpha-beta T cells reportedly came from several hundred expanded graft clones.

This clonotype showed up just a few times. Its antigen remains unknown. The V gene lost 0 bases and the J gene lost 6 bases, with 9 bases spanning the gap. The CDR3 length is 13 residues. The germline V gene encodes CDR1 LGHNA and CDR2 YSLEER. Using unique molecular identifiers, the investigators prepared the TCRbeta library. TCRdb independently ran MiXCR on the PCR reads; one entry per CDR3 protein. This table has 550,000 to 600,000 distinct CDR3 sequences, 20% to 25% appearing once. The chain couples TRBV4-3 to TRBJ2-7, with a possible D match to TRBD1 (6 bases). The receptor was isolated from a boy in the first two years of life who had a stem cell transplant for acute myeloid leukemia, so the T cells may come from the graft donor. Material: PBMCs, mostly from graft donor cells, obtained 360 days after TCRalphabeta/CD19-depleted stem cell transplant. The CDR3 DNA follows: TGCGCCAGCAGCCAAGATGCCAGGGGCGAGCAGTACTTC. This translates into CASSQDARGEQYF.